This T cell receptor (beta chain) was captured by sequencing in a study of CD8+CD57+ T cells in acquired aplastic anemia. According to the study, genomic DNA was the template for TCR beta VDJ and CDR3 profiling. TCRdb analysed the reads with MiXCR anew, one entry per CDR3 protein. The sample consists of hundreds of thousands of distinct CDR3 sequences, around 45% of them appearing once. The V gene's germline CDR1 is SGHTA and CDR2 FQGNSA. The CDR3 sequence is 17 residues long. An expansion of CD8+CD57+ cells by flow cytometry had been shown in patients chosen for sequencing. The chain recombines TRBV7-2 with TRBJ2-7, with TRBD2 matching 14 bases. The sequenced material came from sorted CD4+, CD8+, or CD8+CD57+ T cells (not recorded which) from PBMCs. The receptor was isolated from a human donor with aplastic anemia. The CDR3 sequence is CASGLAQGLAGGNEQYF. For the CDR3, the DNA is TGTGCTAGTGGTTTGGCCCAAGGACTAGCGGGGGGCAACGAGCAGTACTTC.